These 18 T cell receptor beta chains were all obtained from the same sample, sequenced in a study of cytomegalovirus exposure and HLA in healthy donors (dated by TCRdb to about 2017). Libraries were made using the immunoSEQ multiplex PCR assay. The multiplex PCR relied on a mix of 60 forward primers for TCR Vbeta segments and 13 reverse primers for TCR Jbeta segments. TCRdb re-hosts the immuneACCESS table, in-frame sequences only. Its copies lack some clones; in the studies checked, an unresolved V gene accounts for under half of them, and the cause for the rest is not known. The sample includes over 100,000 clones, with approximately 80% observed a single time. The biggest ten clones account for roughly 23% of the sample. Sample: PBMCs. These receptors came from a young man in good health and CMV-seropositive.

In DNA form, the CDR3 reads TGTGCCAGCAGCTTGGCGGACAGCGCGAATGAAAAACTGTTTTTT. Translating gives CASSLADSANEKLFF. The chain is built from TRBV5-8 and TRBJ1-4; tentatively, D is TRBD1 (6 bases). This CDR3 comprises 15 residues. The germline V gene has CDR1 SGHTS and CDR2 YDEGEE. V lost 0 bases and J 5 bases, leaving 11 bases between the germline ends.

The chain uses TRBV2 and TRBJ2-5; TRBD1 matches at 8 bases. The CDR3 runs to 15 residues. Looked up from germline, CDR1 is SNHLY and CDR2 is FYNNEI. J gave up 4 bases and V 5 bases, and 9 bases lay outside the gene matches. For the CDR3, the DNA is TGTGCCAGCAGTATTAGTCAGGGGGCGTTAGAGACCCAGTACTTC. Translating it yields CASSISQGALETQYF.

The rearrangement uses TRBV7-8 and TRBJ1-2; possibly TRBD1 for D (5 bases). Germline values: CDR1 SGHVS, CDR2 FQNEAQ. This CDR3 contains 14 residues. Between the trimmed V and J ends, which lost 4 bases and 4 bases, there was a span of 13 bases. The CDR3 sequence: CASSSARGVYGYTF. The CDR3, as DNA: TGTGCCAGCAGCTCCGCCCGGGGGGTCTATGGCTACACCTTC.

This clone was counted a single time. The V gene is TRBV18, the J gene TRBJ1-2; TRBD1 is a possible D gene (5 bases). Germline V gene lookup returns CDR1 KGHSH and CDR2 LQKENI. Trimming removed 3 bases from V and 3 bases from J, with 8 bases in between. The CDR3 has 13 residues. CDR3 residues: CASSPGQDYGYTF. CDR3 bases: TGTGCCAGCTCACCCGGACAAGACTATGGCTACACCTTC.

The chain joins TRBV28 to TRBJ1-6, with D hard to call. V gave up 6 bases and J gave up 13 bases, with 13 bases separating them. Germline loops: CDR1 MDHEN, CDR2 SYDVKM. The CDR3 extends over 12 amino acids. The CDR3 bases are TGTGCCAGCAGCCGAACTGAAACGCCCCTCCACTTT. As protein: CASSRTETPLHF.

The chain joins TRBV15 to TRBJ2-7; 9 nucleotides match TRBD2. The CDR3 runs 16 residues. V was clipped by 1 base and J by 2 bases; unmatched bases: 6. Germline V gene lookup returns CDR1 LNHNV and CDR2 YYDKDF (reference sequence). The CDR3 spells CATSRGPTSGPYEQYV. CDR3 coding DNA: TGTGCCACCAGCAGAGGGCCGACTAGCGGACCCTACGAGCAGTACGTC.

The chain combines TRBV30 with TRBJ1-1; D is perhaps TRBD1 (6 bases). V dropped 2 bases and J dropped 3 bases, with 19 bases sitting between them. Germline V gene lookup returns CDR1 GTSNPN and CDR2 SVGIG (reference sequence). CDR3 length: 16 amino acids. The CDR3 reads CAWSLRDTPGDTEAFF. Here the CDR3 DNA reads TGTGCCTGGAGTCTCCGGGACACGCCTGGGGACACTGAAGCTTTCTTT.

In this sample, this clone turned up once. This CDR3 is CASSLYGQGYGYTF. CDR3 coding DNA: TGTGCCAGCAGCTTGTACGGGCAGGGCTATGGCTACACCTTC. The chain combines TRBV5-5 with TRBJ1-2; D perhaps matches TRBD1 (5 bases). Trimming pared 1 base from V and 4 bases from J, leaving 11 bases between. From germline, CDR1 is SGHKS and CDR2 YYEKEE (reference sequence). There are 14 residues in the CDR3.

J is TRBJ1-4 and V is TRBV4-2; maybe TRBD1 (6 bases). Trimming shortened V by 4 bases and J by 6 bases, and 9 bases separated the two germline ends. Looked up from germline, CDR1 is LGHNA and CDR2 is YNFKEQ. The CDR3 contains 13 residues. DNA for the CDR3: TGTGCCAGCAGCCGAAACAGGGATGAAAAACTGTTTTTT. Translated, it gives CASSRNRDEKLFF.

The genes are TRBV29-1 and TRBJ2-7; 9 bases map to TRBD1. CDR1 SQVTM and CDR2 ANQGSEA come from the germline V gene. CDR3 length equals 13 residues. V dropped 7 bases and J dropped 7; count of bases not matched to a gene: 11. CDR3 sequence: CSASPGQGYEQYF. DNA of the CDR3: TGCAGCGCTAGCCCGGGACAGGGTTATGAGCAGTACTTC.

The chain joins TRBV18 to TRBJ2-1; tentatively, D is TRBD2 (5 bases). V lost 1 base, J lost 0 bases, and 7 bases lay in between. This CDR3 contains 15 residues. Germline lookup yields CDR1 KGHSH and CDR2 LQKENI. CDR3 sequence reads: CASSPRSGSYNEQFF. The CDR3 nucleotides read TGTGCCAGCTCACCACGGAGCGGCTCCTACAATGAGCAGTTCTTC.

V is TRBV28 and J is TRBJ2-7; D unclear. V gave up 2 bases and J gave up 4 bases, with 12 bases separating them. The CDR3 spans 14 residues. Germline V CDR1 and CDR2: MDHEN, SYDVKM. The CDR3 nucleotides are TGTGCCAGCAGTTTAGGTACAGTCCTATACGAGCAGTACGTC. It is translated as CASSLGTVLYEQYV.

The chain carries TRBV9 and TRBJ2-7; 7 bases fit TRBD1. Losses at the gene ends were 0 bases for V and 6 bases for J; bases not matched to a gene: 6. Germline loops: CDR1 SGDLS, CDR2 YYNGEE. The CDR3 has 14 amino acids. The chain's CDR3 is CASSVDRGSSEQYF. The CDR3 DNA sequence: TGTGCCAGCAGCGTAGACAGGGGTAGTTCCGAGCAGTACTTC.

The chain links TRBV13 to TRBJ2-7; 7 bases match TRBD2. V trimming: 1 base; J trimming: 2 bases; junction bases outside the gene matches: 8. In germline, CDR1 is PRHDT, CDR2 FYEKMQ (reference sequence). CDR3 length equals 16 residues. Written as DNA, the CDR3 is TGTGCCAGCAGCTTAGTGGGGACTACAACGACCTACGAGCAGTACGTC. This translates into CASSLVGTTTTYEQYV.

The chain employs TRBV14 and TRBJ2-7; 9 bases align to TRBD1. The J segment lost 2 bases and the V segment lost 7 bases, leaving 9 bases of the junction unmatched. The CDR3 spans 15 residues. CDR1 and CDR2 from the germline V gene are SGHDN and FVKESK. Here the CDR3 DNA reads TGTGCCAGCACCCCGGGACAGGGAGCAACCTACGAGCAGTACTTC. Translation: CASTPGQGATYEQYF.

The V call is TRBV21-1, the J call TRBJ2-1; no DNA check was done on the table's D call, TRBD1. TRBV21-1 is termed a pseudogene. The CDR3 has 14 amino acids. The chain's CDR3 is CASSDRATTDEQFF. CDR3 nucleotide sequence: TGTGCCAGTAGCGACAGGGCCACTACCGATGAGCAGTTCTTC.

The chain is built from TRBV7-2 and TRBJ1-5; the match to TRBD1 covers 9 bases. Germline CDR1 and CDR2: SGHTA and FQGNSA. CDR3 size: 17 residues. Losses at the gene ends were 1 base for V and 3 bases for J; bases not matched to a gene: 7. CDR3 protein: CASSLVAGQGLNQPQHF. The DNA of the CDR3 is TGTGCCAGCAGCTTAGTGGCGGGACAGGGCCTCAATCAGCCCCAGCATTTT.

This rearrangement joins TRBV10-1 to TRBJ2-3, with D uncertain. The CDR3 covers 16 residues. Trimming took off 3 bases at V and 0 bases at J, with 13 bases between the two ends. Per the germline V gene, CDR1 is WNHNN and CDR2 is SYGVQD (reference sequence). The CDR3 region has the DNA TGCGCCAGCAGTGAAGGCCGGCGGCGGAGCACAGATACGCAGTATTTT. Translating it yields CASSEGRRRSTDTQYF.